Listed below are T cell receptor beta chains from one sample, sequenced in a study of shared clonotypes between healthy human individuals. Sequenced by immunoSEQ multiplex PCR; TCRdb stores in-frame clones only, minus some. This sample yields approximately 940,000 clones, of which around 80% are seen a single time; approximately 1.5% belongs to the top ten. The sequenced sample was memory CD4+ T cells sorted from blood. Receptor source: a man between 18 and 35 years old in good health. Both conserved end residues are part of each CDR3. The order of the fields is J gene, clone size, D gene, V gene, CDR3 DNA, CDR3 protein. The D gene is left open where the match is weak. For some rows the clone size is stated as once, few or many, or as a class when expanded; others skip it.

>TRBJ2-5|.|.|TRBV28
TGTGCCAGCAGTCACCAGGACAACCAAGAGACCCAGTACTTC
CASSHQDNQETQYF
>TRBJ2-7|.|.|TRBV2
TGTGCCAGCAGAGAGGACAGCTACGAGCAGTACTTC
CASREDSYEQYF
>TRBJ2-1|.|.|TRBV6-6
TGTGCCAGCAGTTACCGGACGGTAAGCTCCTACAATGAGCAGTTCTTC
CASSYRTVSSYNEQFF
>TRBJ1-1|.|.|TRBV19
TGTGCCAGTAGTATACGGAGGGGAACTGAAGCTTTCTTT
CASSIRRGTEAFF
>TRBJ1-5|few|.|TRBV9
TGTGCCAGCAGCGTAGGCCCGTACAATCAGCCCCAGCATTTT
CASSVGPYNQPQHF
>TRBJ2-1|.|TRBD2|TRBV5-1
TGCGCCAGCAGCTTGGGGAGCGGGAGGGGCTACAATGAGCAGTTCTTC
CASSLGSGRGYNEQFF
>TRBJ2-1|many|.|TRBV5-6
TGTGCCAGCAGCCGATCTCGGGTATACTCCTACAATGAGCAGTTCTTC
CASSRSRVYSYNEQFF
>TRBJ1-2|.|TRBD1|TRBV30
TGTGCCGGGACAGGGGAGGGCCTAAATGGCTACACCTTC
CAGTGEGLNGYTF
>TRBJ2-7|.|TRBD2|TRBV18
TGTGCCAGCTCACCACCAGGACTAGCGGGGGGGCTTGAGCAGTACTTC
CASSPPGLAGGLEQYF
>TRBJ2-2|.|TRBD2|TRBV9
TGTGCCAGCAGCGTCAAACTAGCGGGGACGGCCGGGGAGCTGTTTTTT
CASSVKLAGTAGELFF
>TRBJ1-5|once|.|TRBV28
TGTGCCAGCAGTTTATTAGGGGGCAATCAGCCCCAGCATTTT
CASSLLGGNQPQHF
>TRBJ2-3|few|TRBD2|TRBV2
TGTGCCAGCAAGAGCGGGGCGGGAGATACGCAGTATTTT
CASKSGAGDTQYF
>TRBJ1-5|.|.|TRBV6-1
TGTGCCAGCAGTGAAATCAGCAGGGTCGGCAATCAGCCCCAGCATTTT
CASSEISRVGNQPQHF
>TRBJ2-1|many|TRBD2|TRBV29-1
TGCAGCGTTCAAGAAGTAGCGGGGGGCCTCAATGAGCAGTTCTTC
CSVQEVAGGLNEQFF
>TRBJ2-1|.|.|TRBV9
TGTGCCAGCAGCGTAGCTCCCGTGATCACCTACAATGAGCAGTTCTTC
CASSVAPVITYNEQFF
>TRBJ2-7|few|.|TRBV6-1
TGTGCCAGCAGCCTACATTTCTCCTACGAGCAGTACTTC
CASSLHFSYEQYF
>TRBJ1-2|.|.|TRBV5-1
TGCGCCAGCAGCTCAGCTACACTTAACTATGGCTACACCTTC
CASSSATLNYGYTF
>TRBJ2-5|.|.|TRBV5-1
TGCGCCAGCAGCTTGGTTACGGAAGGGACCCAGTACTTC
CASSLVTEGTQYF
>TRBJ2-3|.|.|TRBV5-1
TGCGCCAGCAGCTTGGACGGCGGGAGCACAGATACGCAGTATTTT
CASSLDGGSTDTQYF
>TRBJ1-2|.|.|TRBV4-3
TGCGCCAGCAGCCAGCATACAGGGTTAACGGGTGGGAGTTACACCTTC
CASSQHTGLTGGSYTF
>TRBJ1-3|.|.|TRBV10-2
TGCGCCAGCAGTGAGGTCCGCCCAGGGGGAAACACCATATATTTT
CASSEVRPGGNTIYF
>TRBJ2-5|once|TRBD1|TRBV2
TGTGCCAGCAGCGTTGGGACAGGGAGGAGAGAGACCCAGTACTTC
CASSVGTGRRETQYF
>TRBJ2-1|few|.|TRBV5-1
TGCGCCAGCAGCCCCGACTCTGGGGGCCTCAATGAGCAGTTCTTC
CASSPDSGGLNEQFF
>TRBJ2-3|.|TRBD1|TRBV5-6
TGTGCCAGCAGCGTTCTGGGACAGGATAGCACAGATACGCAGTATTTT
CASSVLGQDSTDTQYF
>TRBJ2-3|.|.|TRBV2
TGTGCCAGCAGTGAAGATCGGGGGTTTGCAGATACGCAGTATTTT
CASSEDRGFADTQYF
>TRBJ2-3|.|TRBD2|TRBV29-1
TGCAGCGGATGCCCTAGCGGGAGTAAGACAGATACGCAGTATTTT
CSGCPSGSKTDTQYF